These T cell receptor beta chains were read from a single sample in a study of blood T cell repertoires in COVID-19. Generated by immunoSEQ multiplex PCR, the TCRdb table keeps only in-frame clones and is missing some. The repertoire holds 45,000 to 65,000 clones, with roughly 89% as singletons. Material: peripheral blood. The source is a man older than 75 with active or convalescent COVID-19. CDR3s include the opening cysteine and the closing phenylalanine or tryptophan.

cdr3_aa cdr3_length v_call
CASSIQRNQPQHF 13 TRBV19
CASSQDGHSNQPQHF 15 TRBV4-3
CASSLSRTDNSPLHF 15 TRBV7-2
CASSLGPGVNEQFF 14 TRBV11-3
CASSQRSGNTIYF 13 TRBV27
CAISAGGGQYEQFF 14 TRBV10-3
CASNRGRKPDTQYF 14 TRBV19
CASSLLMDIPEQYF 14 TRBV28
CASSGFTGSGANVLTF 16 TRBV5-4
CARYPRTGTRTEAFF 15 TRBV2
CASRQTGLVTDTQYF 15 TRBV7-2
CSASGTSVYEQYF 13 TRBV20-1
CASSPDQSGGVRNEQFF 17 TRBV7-8
CSVGYGTGLTEAFF 14 TRBV29-1
CASSPTGRSGNTIYF 15 TRBV4-3
CASSQQGGTEAFF 13 TRBV6-4
CAPPMTGGREKLFF 14 TRBV24-1
CASSPSTDTQYF 12 TRBV3-1/TRBV3-2
CASSLMASGVDTQYF 15 TRBV7-3
CASSTGRTGPQHF 13 TRBV2
CASSPGGGGEKLFF 14 TRBV5-1
CASSEVSVNQPQHF 14 TRBV6-1
CASSTTGRHTGELFF 15 TRBV28
CASSPGQQNTEAFF 14 TRBV4-2
CASSQTGGGYEQYF 14 TRBV4-2
CASSPRRSEKLFF 13 TRBV28
CASTSDPRAGQYF 13 TRBV5-5
CASSAPGQGLRGGANVLTF 19 TRBV28
CASSLAVVGGDYNSPLHF 18 TRBV7-2
CASSPGGPPNEKLFF 15 TRBV27
CASSFLSLGQGAYGYTF 17 TRBV7-9
CASSSGLSSGNTIYF 15 TRBV5-4
CASSVTDNYGYTF 13 TRBV19
CASSVGTGGTDTQYF 15 TRBV11-2
CASSLSSGATEAFF 14 TRBV28
CASSQAGGAKLFF 13 TRBV14
CASSRGLAASSEQFF 15 TRBV2
CAWRTSGGEVNTGELFF 17 TRBV30
CASSLDEYSSSGNTIYF 17 TRBV7-2
CASSQGGGGWYEQYF 15 TRBV3-1/TRBV3-2
CASSLALSDGYTF 13 TRBV12-3/TRBV12-4
CASSPGTSGGYQETQYF 17 TRBV6-6
CASSLFPPRIRDRPTNTEAFF 21 TRBV27
CASSFPRRGGRETQYF 16 TRBV27
CASSTKTGPGELFF 14 TRBV5-1
CASSLGESRGPQHF 14 TRBV5-1
CASLPDVATGGNNEQFF 17 TRBV18
CASSVGGGAFTDTQYF 16 TRBV9
CASSFSRQGYSGNTIYF 17 TRBV7-8